Sequencing of this T cell receptor (beta chain) was carried out in a study of T cells in Graves' hyperthyroidism and ophthalmopathy. Study-wide findings and caveats: By a 13 V-J model, ophthalmopathy was set apart from stable hyperthyroidism.

This clonotype was found a few times. Its target is not known. The TCR beta CDR3 regions underwent amplification using RNA transcripts as the source. First-round RT-PCR of the TCR CDR3 relied on the HTBI primer set. TCRdb analysed the multiplex PCR reads with MiXCR anew, one entry per CDR3 protein. The repertoire has 550,000 to 650,000 distinct CDR3 sequences, about 14% of them found once; the top ten carry 5.8%. Trimming took off 0 bases at V and 11 bases at J, with 8 bases between the two ends. The V gene's germline CDR1 is MNHNS and CDR2 SASEGT. This CDR3 has 11 residues. The diagnoses drew upon clinical symptoms, serum thyroxine and TRAb, thyroid ultrasound and orbital computed tomography.

The TCR sequence derives from a woman under 40 with Graves' hyperthyroidism that later progressed to Graves' ophthalmopathy. Sequencing used blood. The chain couples TRBV6-1 to TRBJ2-7, with unresolved D. The CDR3 DNA is TGTGCCAGCAGTGAAGCTCGACGGGAGTACTTC. Translated: CASSEARREYF.